The 31 T cell receptor beta chains below were found in one sample sequenced in a study of cytomegalovirus exposure and HLA in healthy donors. The PCR employed 60 Vbeta primers together with 13 Jbeta primers. Sequencing was performed with immunoSEQ multiplex PCR; in TCRdb, only in-frame clones are kept and a portion is missing. The sample records around 88,000 clones, just under 80% being singletons. The sequenced sample consisted of PBMCs. The source of these receptors is a woman in her 40s in good health and CMV-seropositive.

The chain carries TRBV18 and TRBJ2-7; D might be TRBD1 (6 bases). CDR3 size: 13 residues. Trimming took 5 bases from V and 2 from J, leaving 10 bases between them. In germline, CDR1 is KGHSH, CDR2 LQKENI. CDR3 in DNA: TGTGCCAGCTCATCGGGGACAACCTACGAGCAGTACTTC. This gives the protein CASSSGTTYEQYF.

This rearrangement joins TRBV6-1 to TRBJ1-2; D uncertain. V shed 5 bases and J shed 2 bases, with 15 bases lying between them. Germline loops: CDR1 MNHNS, CDR2 SASEGT. The CDR3 length is 15 residues. In DNA form, the CDR3 reads TGTGCCAGCAGTCGTACAGTCACGGGAAACTATGGCTACACCTTC. This codes for CASSRTVTGNYGYTF.

This clone has a handful of counts. The chain uses TRBV5-1 and TRBJ2-3; 8 bases line up with TRBD2. This CDR3 contains 15 residues. Germline CDR1 is SGHRS and CDR2 is YFSETQ. V dropped 0 bases and J dropped 5; count of bases not matched to a gene: 5. CDR3 sequence: CASSLAGLAGDTQYF. The CDR3 DNA follows: TGCGCCAGCAGCTTGGCCGGGCTAGCGGGAGATACGCAGTATTTT.

This clone was seen more than once but under ten times. The rearrangement uses TRBV7-9 and TRBJ1-2, with 7 bases matching TRBD1. The V segment lost 4 bases and the J segment 12 bases; nucleotides outside the gene matches: 11. The CDR3 is made up of 13 amino acids. Germline CDR1 SEHNR, CDR2 FQNEAQ (reference sequence). The CDR3 nucleotides are TGTGCCAGCAGCTCAGCCGGGACAGAGGTTCACACCTTC. Translation gives CASSSAGTEVHTF. Full variable domain (missing parts from reference TRBV7-9 and TRBJ1-2): DTGVSQNPRHKITKRGQNVTFRCDPISEHNRLYWYRQTLGQGPEFLTYFQNEAQLEKSRLLSDRFSAERPKGSFSTLEIQRTEQGDSAMYLCASSSAGTEVHTFGSGTRLTVV.

Notes on this clone: At one boundary the junction diverges from the germline segment, which might be a read error. This chain joins TRBV7-9 and TRBJ1-4; D is undetermined. The CDR3 consists of 12 residues. Germline-derived CDR1 and CDR2 are SEHNR and FQNEAQ (reference sequence). This CDR3 reads CSSSLVGEKLFF. The CDR3 DNA reads as TGTTCCAGCAGCTTAGTCGGTGAAAAACTGTTTTTT.

The V gene is TRBV10-1, the J gene TRBJ2-4; 7 bases agree with TRBD1. This CDR3 has 14 amino acids. The trim removed 6 bases at V and 7 bases at J, leaving 9 bases unmatched. CDR1 is WNHNN, CDR2 SYGVQD, per germline (reference sequence). The CDR3 coding sequence is TGCGCCAGCAGCCCCGGACAGGCCGGGAACATTCAGTACTTC. It codes for CASSPGQAGNIQYF.

The chain employs TRBV11-2 and TRBJ2-2; D may be TRBD2 (5 bases). This CDR3 region has 15 residues. V lost 4 bases and J 0 bases, leaving 9 bases between the germline ends. Germline V CDR1 and CDR2: SGHAT, FQNNGV. CDR3 region: CASSSRGPNTGELFF. In DNA, the CDR3 is TGTGCCAGCAGCTCCCGCGGGCCGAACACCGGGGAGCTGTTTTTT.

The chain links TRBV4-2 to TRBJ1-5; no clear D. V was pared by 0 bases and J by 3 bases, with 9 bases between. Germline-derived CDR1 and CDR2 are LGHNA and YNFKEQ. This CDR3 has 15 residues. The CDR3, as DNA: TGTGCCAGCAGCCAAGAGTCGGGGTACAATCAGCCCCAGCATTTT. Translation gives CASSQESGYNQPQHF.

This clone occurred a few times. The chain links TRBV25-1 to TRBJ1-2; D gene uncertain. Germline V CDR1 and CDR2: MGHDK, SYGVNS. The CDR3 consists of 13 residues. V lost 6 bases, J lost 2 bases, and 10 bases lay in between. CDR3 sequence (DNA): TGTGCCAGCAGCGACGGCGGAAACTATGGCTACACCTTC. Residues: CASSDGGNYGYTF.

The chain uses TRBV19 and TRBJ1-1; D gene ambiguous. V lost 5 bases to trimming and J lost 5 bases, with 15 bases between them. In germline, CDR1 is LNHDA, CDR2 SQIVND (reference sequence). The CDR3 is 14 amino acids. CDR3 sequence reads: CASSLWEGRTEAFF. The CDR3 nucleotides are TGTGCCAGTAGTTTGTGGGAGGGTAGGACTGAAGCTTTCTTT.

The chain employs TRBV5-8 and TRBJ2-5; the D is unclear. This CDR3 comprises 12 residues. Deletions cut 6 bases from V and 2 bases from J, with 8 bases between. The V gene's germline CDR1 is SGHTS and CDR2 YDEGEE. CDR3 nucleotide sequence: TGTGCCAGCATCGCGATTCAAGAGACCCAGTACTTC. Its protein is CASIAIQETQYF.

The chain has TRBV1 and TRBJ2-7; TRBD2, the table's D call, was not compared with the DNA. TRBV1 is a pseudogene locus. The CDR3 loop spans 15 amino acids. This chain's CDR3 is CTSSQPSGKSYEQYF. CDR3 DNA: TGCACCAGCAGCCAGCCTAGCGGGAAGTCCTACGAGCAGTACTTC.

The chain carries TRBV5-1 and TRBJ2-1; TRBD2 matches 9 bases. The J segment lost 9 bases and the V segment lost 7 bases, leaving 8 bases of the junction unmatched. The length of the CDR3 is 13 residues. Germline V CDR1 and CDR2: SGHRS, YFSETQ. The DNA of the CDR3 is TGCGCCAGCGCAGAGCGGGAGGAGGGTGAGCAGTTCTTC. Translation: CASAEREEGEQFF.

The chain combines TRBV7-9 with TRBJ2-1; 13 nucleotides align to TRBD2. V was clipped by 5 bases and J by 0 bases; unmatched bases: 7. The CDR3 length is 18 residues. The germline CDR1 and CDR2 sequences are SEHNR and FQNEAQ (reference sequence). The DNA of the CDR3 is TGTGCCAGCAGCCCTGGGACTAGCGGGAAGAGCTCCTACAATGAGCAGTTCTTC. Amino acids: CASSPGTSGKSSYNEQFF.

On this clone itself: One end of the junction does not line up with germline, which may come from a read error. V is TRBV6-6 and J is TRBJ1-5; D is unclear. The CDR3 length is 15 residues. Germline V gene data show CDR1 as MNHNY and CDR2 as SVGAGI (reference sequence). For the CDR3, the DNA is TGTGCCATCAGTAAGGTTGGGCAGATCAATCAGCCCCAGCATTTT. This translates into CAISKVGQINQPQHF.

V is TRBV19 and J is TRBJ2-1; 10 nucleotides line up with TRBD2. The CDR3 length is 13 residues. Germline V lookup: CDR1 LNHDA, CDR2 SQIVND (reference sequence). With 4 bases clipped from V and 7 bases from J, the junction kept 1 base outside the gene matches. CDR3 amino acids: CASSTLAGNEQFF. The CDR3 region has the DNA TGTGCCAGTAGTACACTAGCGGGAAATGAGCAGTTCTTC.

The rearrangement uses TRBV6-1 and TRBJ2-7; a possible D gene is TRBD2 (6 bases). CDR1 MNHNS and CDR2 SASEGT come from the germline V gene. The ends were cut back, 7 bases at V and 6 bases at J, with 16 bases in the middle. CDR3 length equals 13 residues. CDR3: CASTGTGLSEQYF. The CDR3 DNA reads as TGTGCCAGCACCGGGACTGGGCTTAGCGAGCAGTACTTC.

The CDR3 DNA follows: TGTGCCACCAGCACCAACACCGGGGAGCAGTACTTC. Translated, it gives CATSTNTGEQYF. The chain combines TRBV15 with TRBJ2-7; D gene ambiguous. CDR1 is LNHNV and CDR2 is YYDKDF in the germline V gene (reference sequence). The CDR3 has 12 amino acids. The ends were cut back, 4 bases at V and 7 bases at J, with 11 bases in the middle. The full variable domain, its missing parts supplied by reference TRBV15 and TRBJ2-7, is DAMVIQNPRYQVTQFGKPVTLSCSQTLNHNVMYWYQQKSSQAPKLLFHYYDKDFNNEADTPDNFQSRRPNTSFCFLDIRSPGLGDTAMYLCATSTNTGEQYFGPGTRLTVT.

In this sample, this clone turned up a few times. The rearrangement uses TRBV19 and TRBJ2-2, with 7 bases lining up with TRBD1. The CDR3 sequence is 15 residues long. The V and J ends lost 2 bases and 4 bases, in that order; junction bases with no gene match: 4. Germline assignment: CDR1 LNHDA and CDR2 SQIVND (reference sequence). The CDR3 DNA sequence: TGTGCCAGTAGTATATTCAGGGGGTCCACCGGGGAGCTGTTTTTT. It yields the protein CASSIFRGSTGELFF.

The V and J genes are TRBV2 and TRBJ2-1, with no clear D. The CDR3 length is 14 residues. V shed 11 bases and J shed 5 bases, with 19 bases lying between them. Germline V lookup: CDR1 SNHLY, CDR2 FYNNEI. The CDR3 coding sequence is TGTGCCCCCAAGCCTAGTCGGCAAGACAATGAGCAGTTCTTC. Its translation: CAPKPSRQDNEQFF.

The chain links TRBV4-1 to TRBJ1-1; TRBD1 agrees at 7 bases. CDR1 and CDR2 (germline): MGHRA, YSYEKL. This CDR3 is built from 15 residues. V was pared by 6 bases and J by 2 bases, with 9 bases of the junction left unmatched. The CDR3 DNA sequence: TGCGCCAGCAGAAAGGGGGCGGCCGTTAACACTGAAGCTTTCTTT. Translated: CASRKGAAVNTEAFF.

CDR3 in DNA: TGTGCCAGCAGCTTGGGGGCTGCGTTGGTCGCGCGGCCCCAGCATTTT. It encodes CASSLGAALVARPQHF. V is TRBV5-5 and J is TRBJ1-5, with D unresolved. The CDR3 extends over 16 amino acids. Germline V gene sequence: CDR1 SGHKS, CDR2 YYEKEE (reference sequence). Trimming shortened V by 0 bases and J by 9 bases, and 19 bases separated the two germline ends.

The gene calls are TRBV15 and TRBJ1-5, with D tentatively TRBD1 (6 bases). V gave up 0 bases and J gave up 4 bases, with 10 bases separating them. The CDR3 runs to 15 residues. Looked up from germline, CDR1 is LNHNV and CDR2 is YYDKDF (reference sequence). CDR3 residues: CATSRDDRSNQPQHF. CDR3 coding DNA: TGTGCCACCAGCAGAGATGACAGGAGTAATCAGCCCCAGCATTTT. Together with reference TRBV15 and TRBJ1-5, the CDR3 gives the full variable domain: DAMVIQNPRYQVTQFGKPVTLSCSQTLNHNVMYWYQQKSSQAPKLLFHYYDKDFNNEADTPDNFQSRRPNTSFCFLDIRSPGLGDTAMYLCATSRDDRSNQPQHFGDGTRLSIL.

The chain has TRBV7-2 and TRBJ1-1; 7 bases match TRBD1. The length of the CDR3 is 13 residues. Trimming took 4 bases from V and 7 from J; bases not matched to a gene: 6. The germline gives CDR1 SGHTA, CDR2 FQGNSA. The CDR3 region has the DNA TGTGCCAGCAGCTCAAGGGGGCCGTATGAAGCTTTCTTT. Translating gives CASSSRGPYEAFF.

V gene TRBV15 combines with J gene TRBJ2-3; perhaps TRBD2 as D (7 bases). The germline V gene has CDR1 LNHNV and CDR2 YYDKDF (reference sequence). Trimming stripped 2 bases from V and 2 bases from J, with 11 bases between. The CDR3 covers 15 residues. This CDR3 reads CATSRRGGATDTQYF. Written as DNA, the CDR3 is TGTGCCACCAGCAGAAGGGGGGGGGCCACAGATACGCAGTATTTT.

The CDR3 sequence is CASKGHGPYEQYF. The CDR3, as DNA: TGTGCCAGTAAGGGACACGGACCCTACGAGCAGTACTTC. J is TRBJ2-7 and V is TRBV19; D is perhaps TRBD1 (6 bases). The CDR3 is made up of 13 amino acids. CDR1 and CDR2 (germline): LNHDA, SQIVND (reference sequence). V was shortened by 7 bases and J by 2 bases, with 12 bases between the two germline ends.

This chain uses TRBV28 with TRBJ1-1; D ambiguous. From germline, CDR1 is MDHEN and CDR2 SYDVKM. This CDR3 is built from 13 residues. The V and J ends lost 6 bases and 1 base respectively, with 9 bases between them. As DNA, the CDR3 is TGTGCCAGCAGGTTGAACAGGAACACTGAAGCTTTCTTT. It is translated as CASRLNRNTEAFF. Full variable domain (outside the CDR3, taken from reference TRBV28 and TRBJ1-1): DVKVTQSSRYLVKRTGEKVFLECVQDMDHENMFWYRQDPGLGLRLIYFSYDVKMKEKGDIPEGYSVSREKKERFSLILESASTNQTSMYLCASRLNRNTEAFFGQGTRLTVV.

CDR3 amino acids: CASSTGQGARETQYF. CDR3 nucleotide sequence: TGTGCCAGCAGTACCGGACAGGGGGCGAGGGAGACCCAGTACTTC. The chain employs TRBV6-5 and TRBJ2-5; TRBD1 matches 11 bases. The germline V gene encodes CDR1 MNHEY and CDR2 SVGAGI. Unmatched junction bases numbered 7, after V lost 5 bases and J lost 5 bases. This CDR3 spans 15 amino acids.

The J gene is TRBJ1-4, the V gene TRBV2; D ambiguous. The CDR3 is made up of 13 amino acids. In germline, CDR1 is SNHLY, CDR2 FYNNEI. Trimming shortened V by 7 bases and J by 5 bases, and 11 bases separated the two germline ends. The CDR3 loop reads CASKYRENEKLFF. The CDR3, as DNA: TGTGCCAGCAAATACAGAGAAAATGAAAAACTGTTTTTT.

This clone was seen once. The chain joins TRBV5-1 to TRBJ2-3; no clear D. The germline V gene encodes CDR1 SGHRS and CDR2 YFSETQ. V lost 4 bases and J 9 bases, leaving 24 bases between the germline ends. The CDR3 consists of 16 residues. The CDR3 nucleotides are TGCGCCAGCAGCAGGAGTCCTAGTACCTTTTTAGGCACGCAGTATTTT. This gives the protein CASSRSPSTFLGTQYF.

This clone has only one observation. V usage is TRBV10-3 and J usage is TRBJ2-1; 16 positions match TRBD2. Germline V gene data show CDR1 as ENHRY and CDR2 as SYGVKD. The CDR3 is made up of 18 amino acids. The V gene end was trimmed by 3 bases and the J gene end by 4 bases; junction bases not matched to a gene: 6. CDR3 sequence: CAISDGTSGRAPYNEQFF. The DNA of the CDR3 is TGTGCCATCAGTGATGGGACTAGCGGGAGGGCCCCGTACAATGAGCAGTTCTTC.